One and the same sample provided the 29 T cell receptor beta chains below, sequenced in a study of naive and memory T cell subsets. The sample's treatment: skin biopsy from PPD injection site in Mantoux-positive individual. Cells were not sorted; total RNA input targeted about 1 to 1000 ng. For blood and skin samples, reverse transcription used TCR alpha and beta constant primers. TCRdb re-called the UMI-ligation and nested PCR reads with MiXCR, one entry per CDR3 protein. The table includes around 18,000 distinct CDR3 sequences, roughly 9% detected once. This sample comprised skin, obtained from a tuberculin skin test site. The receptors were sampled from an adult in good health.

This clonotype was detected ten times or more. CDR3 loop: CASSDEGAGANVLTF. The CDR3 DNA is TGTGCCAGCAGTGATGAGGGGGCTGGGGCCAACGTCCTGACTTTC. The chain couples TRBV6-1 to TRBJ2-6; a possible D gene is TRBD1 (6 bases). Per the germline V gene, CDR1 is MNHNS and CDR2 is SASEGT. The CDR3 is 15 amino acids. Deletions cut 3 bases from V and 2 bases from J, with 8 bases between.

This clonotype came up many times. This rearrangement joins TRBV27 to TRBJ1-1; no reliable D call. This CDR3 comprises 12 residues. V was pared by 5 bases and J by 5 bases, with 9 bases between. The V gene's germline CDR1 is MNHEY and CDR2 SMNVEV (reference sequence). This chain's CDR3 is CASSDRWTEAFF. CDR3 nucleotide sequence: TGTGCCAGCAGTGACCGATGGACTGAAGCTTTCTTT.

V gene TRBV5-6 combines with J gene TRBJ2-2, with D possibly being TRBD2 (6 bases). The length of the CDR3 is 16 residues. V lost 2 bases and J 5 bases, leaving 16 bases between the germline ends. Germline CDR1 is SGHDT and CDR2 is YYEEEE. CDR3 sequence: CASSFRPLAATGELFF. CDR3 in DNA: TGTGCCAGCAGCTTTCGGCCACTAGCCGCAACCGGGGAGCTGTTTTTT.

This sequence joins TRBV7-8 and TRBJ2-5; TRBD2 agrees at 7 bases. The CDR3 totals 15 residues. Germline V gene sequence: CDR1 SGHVS, CDR2 FQNEAQ. Trimming removed 4 bases from V and 2 bases from J; junction bases left unmatched: 7. This CDR3 reads CASSSPPGGQETQYF. DNA for the CDR3: TGTGCCAGCAGCTCTCCACCGGGGGGTCAAGAGACCCAGTACTTC. The full variable domain, in which reference TRBV7-8 and TRBJ2-5 provide the parts outside the CDR3, is GAGVSQSPRYKVAKRGQDVALRCDPISGHVSLFWYQQALGQGPEFLTYFQNEAQLDKSGLPSDRFFAERPEGSVSTLKIQRTQQEDSAVYLCASSSPPGGQETQYFGPGTRLLVL.

The chain employs TRBV6-1 and TRBJ2-1, with 11 nucleotides matching TRBD2. The V and J ends lost 5 bases and 7 bases, in that order; junction bases with no gene match: 7. The CDR3 spans 15 residues. From germline, CDR1 is MNHNS and CDR2 SASEGT. The CDR3 sequence is CASSRLAGNDNEQFF. As DNA, the CDR3 is TGTGCCAGCAGTCGACTAGCGGGGAATGATAATGAGCAGTTCTTC.

This clonotype was seen ten or more times. The chain is built from TRBV7-9 and TRBJ2-7, with 13 bases aligning to TRBD2. The CDR3 runs 15 residues. V dropped 1 base and J dropped 7; count of bases not matched to a gene: 4. Germline V gene lookup returns CDR1 SEHNR and CDR2 FQNEAQ (reference sequence). CDR3 amino acids: CASSLEGTSGKEQYF. The DNA for the CDR3 is TGTGCCAGCAGCTTAGAGGGGACTAGCGGGAAGGAGCAGTACTTC.

By its share, this clonotype is medium-sized. The chain links TRBV20-1 to TRBJ2-1; TRBD2 agrees at 8 bases. Unmatched junction bases numbered 6, after V lost 5 bases and J lost 9 bases. Germline V gene lookup returns CDR1 DFQATT and CDR2 SNEGSKA (reference sequence). The CDR3 length is 12 residues. CDR3 loop: CSAVAGGSEQFF. CDR3 bases: TGCAGTGCTGTCGCGGGGGGTAGTGAGCAGTTCTTC.

This clonotype was seen more than once but under ten times. This rearrangement joins TRBV7-9 to TRBJ2-5; possibly TRBD1 for D (5 bases). Germline loops: CDR1 SEHNR, CDR2 FQNEAQ (reference sequence). This CDR3 comprises 15 residues. Trimming removed 5 bases from V and 6 bases from J, with 19 bases in between. CDR3 in DNA: TGTGCCAGCAGCCGAGGTGTTAAGGGGCGAAAGACCCAGTACTTC. It encodes CASSRGVKGRKTQYF. Supplemented by reference TRBV7-9 and TRBJ2-5, the full variable domain reads DTGVSQNPRHKITKRGQNVTFRCDPISEHNRLYWYRQTLGQGPEFLTYFQNEAQLEKSRLLSDRFSAERPKGSFSTLEIQRTEQGDSAMYLCASSRGVKGRKTQYFGPGTRLLVL.

This clonotype was seen many times. The chain has TRBV5-6 and TRBJ2-7; D possibly matches TRBD1 or TRBD2 (5 bases each). Between the trimmed V and J ends, which lost 3 bases and 11 bases, there was a span of 15 bases. Per germline, CDR1 SGHDT and CDR2 YYEEEE. The CDR3 length is 12 residues. CDR3 bases: TGTGCCAGCAGCTCGGAACCGGGACGCGAGTACTTC. Protein: CASSSEPGREYF.

The chain couples TRBV6-2 or TRBV6-3 to TRBJ2-4; D might be TRBD1 or TRBD2, each matching 5 bases. The V end lost 6 bases, the J end lost 0 bases, and 15 bases lay between the germline ends. Germline V CDR1 and CDR2: MNHEY, SVGEGT. The CDR3 contains 16 residues. CDR3 nucleotide sequence: TGTGCCAGCAGGGGGGACCTCCGGGCAGCCAAAAACATTCAGTACTTC. It is translated as CASRGDLRAAKNIQYF.

The rearrangement uses TRBV7-9 and TRBJ1-1, with a tentative D call TRBD1 (5 bases). Germline V gene sequence: CDR1 SEHNR, CDR2 FQNEAQ (reference sequence). Trimming stripped 0 bases from V and 3 bases from J, with 5 bases between. This CDR3 is built from 13 residues. In DNA, the CDR3 is TGTGCCAGCAGCTTAGCAGGGGACACTGAAGCTTTCTTT. As protein: CASSLAGDTEAFF.

The sample holds many counts of this clonotype. The chain recombines TRBV3-1 with TRBJ2-5, with TRBD2 as a possible D gene (5 bases). V was trimmed by 3 bases and J by 3 bases, leaving 11 bases between them. This CDR3 is 14 amino acids long. CDR1 LGHDT and CDR2 YNNKEL come from the germline V gene (reference sequence). The CDR3 loop reads CASSHGLKEETQYF. CDR3 in DNA: TGTGCCAGCAGCCACGGACTGAAAGAAGAGACCCAGTACTTC.

Sample share makes this clonotype medium-sized. V is TRBV2 and J is TRBJ2-1; 7 bases line up with TRBD2. V dropped 4 bases and J dropped 7; count of bases not matched to a gene: 4. The germline CDR1 and CDR2 sequences are SNHLY and FYNNEI. The CDR3 is 13 amino acids. The CDR3 loop is CASSAGLQNEQFF. DNA for the CDR3: TGTGCCAGCAGTGCGGGACTACAGAATGAGCAGTTCTTC.

This clonotype was observed at least ten times. V usage is TRBV11-2 and J usage is TRBJ2-3, with 9 bases lining up with TRBD2. V was pared by 4 bases and J by 5 bases, with 10 bases of the junction left unmatched. There are 16 residues in the CDR3. Per germline, CDR1 SGHAT and CDR2 FQNNGV. CDR3 sequence: CASSSGVAGVGDTQYF. In DNA, the CDR3 is TGTGCCAGCAGCTCCGGGGTAGCGGGAGTTGGAGATACGCAGTATTTT.

This clonotype was recorded at least ten times. This chain connects TRBV27 to TRBJ2-7; a possible D gene is TRBD1 (6 bases). Germline CDR1 reads MNHEY; CDR2 reads SMNVEV (reference sequence). The CDR3 extends over 20 amino acids. The V end lost 5 bases, the J end lost 5 bases, and 34 bases lay between the germline ends. Written as DNA, the CDR3 is TGTGCCAGCAGTAGGTCGGTCTTGACAGGAACTTTATGGTTCGGGAACGAGCAGTACTTC. The encoded protein is CASSRSVLTGTLWFGNEQYF.

This chain uses TRBV12-3 or TRBV12-4 with TRBJ2-3; D unresolved. The CDR3 totals 15 residues. Trimming cost V 6 bases and J 0 bases, with 13 bases left between them. The CDR3 DNA is TGTGCCAGCAGACTCTCGGGTTCTAGCACAGATACGCAGTATTTT. It encodes CASRLSGSSTDTQYF.

Sample share makes this clonotype medium-sized. V and J are TRBV29-1 and TRBJ2-7; D not resolved. Trimming pared 0 bases from V and 7 bases from J, leaving 7 bases between. The CDR3 length is 11 residues. The germline CDR1 and CDR2 sequences are SQVTM and ANQGSEA. CDR3 sequence: CSVEDRREQYF. CDR3 bases: TGCAGCGTTGAAGATAGGCGGGAGCAGTACTTC.

This clonotype was detected many times. This chain links TRBV20-1 with TRBJ1-2; D unclear. Germline assignment: CDR1 DFQATT and CDR2 SNEGSKA (reference sequence). The CDR3 has 13 residues. V was trimmed by 5 bases and J by 10 bases, leaving 20 bases between them. CDR3 in amino acids: CSAGGSVSWVYTF. The CDR3 nucleotides are TGCAGTGCTGGAGGGTCGGTATCCTGGGTCTACACCTTC.

By frequency in the sample, this clonotype is medium-sized. The junction differs from germline at one of its ends, possibly a read error. The CDR3 sequence is CATSDLAGDTF. The CDR3 DNA reads as TGTGCCACCAGTGATTTGGCTGGCGACACCTTC. The chain employs TRBV24-1 and TRBJ1-2; no clear D gene. CDR1 KGHDR and CDR2 SFDVKD come from the germline V gene. The length of the CDR3 is 11 residues.

This clonotype was seen many times. The gene calls are TRBV6-2 or TRBV6-3 and TRBJ2-7; D remains unclear. The V end lost 6 bases, the J end lost 4 bases, and 7 bases lay between the germline ends. Germline values: CDR1 MNHEY, CDR2 SVGEGT. The length of the CDR3 is 11 residues. CDR3 coding DNA: TGTGCCAGCAGGGTGTCGTACGAGCAGTACTTC. Its protein is CASRVSYEQYF.

In this sample, this clonotype turned up many times. The chain carries TRBV10-3 and TRBJ2-3; no clear D gene. The V gene lost 6 bases and the J gene lost 5 bases, with 9 bases spanning the gap. CDR1 is ENHRY, CDR2 SYGVKD, per germline. The length of the CDR3 is 12 residues. CDR3 bases: TGTGCCATCAGGAACCAGGAAGATACGCAGTATTTT. Translated: CAIRNQEDTQYF.

The table lists this clonotype with many counts. This chain uses TRBV20-1 with TRBJ2-7; 12 positions match TRBD2. CDR1 is DFQATT and CDR2 is SNEGSKA in the germline V gene (reference sequence). There are 13 residues in the CDR3. V dropped 5 bases and J dropped 9; count of bases not matched to a gene: 8. The CDR3 spells CSAPPLAGGLQYF. The CDR3 DNA is TGCAGTGCTCCGCCACTAGCGGGAGGCCTGCAGTACTTC.

This clonotype was seen at least ten times. The J gene is TRBJ2-7, the V gene TRBV4-1; possible D gene TRBD1, 6 bases. The germline CDR1 and CDR2 sequences are MGHRA and YSYEKL. Trimming pared 1 base from V and 6 bases from J, leaving 16 bases between. CDR3 length equals 15 residues. CDR3 sequence reads: CASSQAPDRLGEQYF. CDR3 DNA: TGCGCCAGCAGCCAAGCTCCCGACAGGCTGGGCGAGCAGTACTTC.

This clonotype was recorded a few times. The chain combines TRBV30 with TRBJ2-7, with 11 bases lining up with TRBD1. CDR3 length: 14 residues. The V gene's germline CDR1 is GTSNPN and CDR2 SVGIG (reference sequence). V gave up 5 bases and J gave up 6 bases; unmatched junction bases: 9. The CDR3 here is CAWATGTGGVEQYF. The CDR3 region has the DNA TGTGCCTGGGCCACCGGGACAGGGGGGGTCGAGCAGTACTTC.

In its sample, this clonotype was seen many times. The V gene is TRBV28, the J gene TRBJ1-6; D is unclear. Germline V gene sequence: CDR1 MDHEN, CDR2 SYDVKM. The V gene lost 6 bases and the J gene lost 7 bases, with 10 bases spanning the gap. The CDR3 consists of 13 residues. CDR3 bases: TGTGCCAGCAGCTTCCTGGCAAATTCACCCCTCCACTTT. It is translated as CASSFLANSPLHF.

This clonotype came up a few times. The chain links TRBV5-4 to TRBJ2-1, with 9 bases matching TRBD2. The V gene's germline CDR1 is SGHNT and CDR2 YYREEE (reference sequence). The CDR3 extends over 17 amino acids. V shed 0 bases, J shed 4 bases, and the junction held 8 bases outside the gene matches. The CDR3 sequence is CASSLGVLAGLYNEQFF. CDR3 DNA: TGTGCCAGCAGCTTGGGGGTTCTAGCGGGGTTGTACAATGAGCAGTTCTTC.

In its sample, this clonotype ranks as medium-sized (0.01 to 0.1%). J is TRBJ2-1 and V is TRBV13; 7 bases map to TRBD2. Losses at the gene ends were 5 bases for V and 8 bases for J; bases not matched to a gene: 3. The CDR3 contains 12 residues. Germline loops: CDR1 PRHDT, CDR2 FYEKMQ (reference sequence). In nucleotides, the CDR3 is TGTGCCAGCAGCGGGAGGGCCGATGAGCAGTTCTTC. It is translated as CASSGRADEQFF.

This clonotype has more than one count but fewer than ten. This chain links TRBV12-5 with TRBJ1-6; 7 bases align to TRBD1. Germline V gene sequence: CDR1 LGHNT, CDR2 FRNRAP. The CDR3 totals 16 residues. Trimming cost V 4 bases and J 6 bases; bases outside gene matches: 9. CDR3 amino acids: CASGSLGTAPNSPLHF. CDR3 coding DNA: TGTGCTAGTGGTTCCCTGGGGACAGCTCCTAATTCACCCCTCCACTTT.

This clonotype was recorded many times. The chain has TRBV10-3 and TRBJ2-3, with 10 bases lining up with TRBD2. V lost 3 bases, J lost 0 bases, and 6 bases stayed unmatched. Per germline, CDR1 ENHRY and CDR2 SYGVKD. The CDR3 runs 17 residues. The chain's CDR3 is CAISEWTSGSSTDTQYF. In nucleotides, the CDR3 is TGTGCCATCAGTGAATGGACTAGCGGTTCTAGCACAGATACGCAGTATTTT.